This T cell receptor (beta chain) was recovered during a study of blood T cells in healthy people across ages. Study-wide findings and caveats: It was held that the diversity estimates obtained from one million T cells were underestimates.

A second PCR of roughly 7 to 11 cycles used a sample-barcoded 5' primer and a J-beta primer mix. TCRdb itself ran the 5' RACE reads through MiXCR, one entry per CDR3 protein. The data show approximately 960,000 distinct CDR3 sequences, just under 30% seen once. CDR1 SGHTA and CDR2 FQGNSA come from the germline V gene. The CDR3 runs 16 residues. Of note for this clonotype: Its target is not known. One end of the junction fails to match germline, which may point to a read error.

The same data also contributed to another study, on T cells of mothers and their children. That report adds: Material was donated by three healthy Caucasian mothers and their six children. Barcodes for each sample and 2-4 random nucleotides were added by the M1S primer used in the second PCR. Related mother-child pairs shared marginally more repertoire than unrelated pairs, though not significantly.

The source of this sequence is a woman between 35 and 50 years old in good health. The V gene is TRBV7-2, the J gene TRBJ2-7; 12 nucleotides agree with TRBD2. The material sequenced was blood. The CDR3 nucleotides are TGTGCCGGCAGCTTAGAACTAGCGGGGGGCTCCTACGAGCAGTACTTC. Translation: CAGSLELAGGSYEQYF.